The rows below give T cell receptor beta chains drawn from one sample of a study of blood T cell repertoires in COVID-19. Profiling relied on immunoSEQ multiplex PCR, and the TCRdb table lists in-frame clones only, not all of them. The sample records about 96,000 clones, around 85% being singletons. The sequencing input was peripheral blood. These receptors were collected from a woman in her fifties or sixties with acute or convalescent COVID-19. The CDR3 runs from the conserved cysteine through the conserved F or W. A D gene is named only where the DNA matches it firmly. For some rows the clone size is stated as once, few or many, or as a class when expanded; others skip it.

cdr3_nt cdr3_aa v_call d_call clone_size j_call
TGTGCCAGCAGCCAAGGAGAGACAGGGGGGAACACCATATATTTT CASSQGETGGNTIYF TRBV4-2 TRBD1 . TRBJ1-3
TGCGCCAGCAGCCCCGGTGAAGGGGGAAGTAGTGCCTACGAGCAGTACTTC CASSPGEGGSSAYEQYF TRBV4-1 . few TRBJ2-7
TGTGCCAGCCTCCCGGAGGGGCTTGAGCAGTACTTC CASLPEGLEQYF TRBV6-5 . once TRBJ2-7
TGCGCCAGCAGCCAAGACAGGGCCTCCAAGGGAAAACTGTTTTTT CASSQDRASKGKLFF TRBV4-3 . . TRBJ1-4
TGTGCCAGCAGCCCCCTCCGAGGGGGCGTAGAGACCCAGTACTTC CASSPLRGGVETQYF TRBV14 TRBD1 . TRBJ2-5
TGTGCCAGCAGCAAACAGGGATGGGGCACCGGGGAGCTGTTTTTT CASSKQGWGTGELFF TRBV7-2 . . TRBJ2-2
TGTGCCTGGAGTGTACCGCAGGGGCTTAGCAATCAGCCCCAGCATTTT CAWSVPQGLSNQPQHF TRBV30 . . TRBJ1-5
TGCGCCAGCAGTGAGTCAGGATCAGGGGACGAGCAGTACTTC CASSESGSGDEQYF TRBV10-1 . . TRBJ2-7
TGTGCCAGCAGCCGACAGAACACTGAAGCTTTCTTT CASSRQNTEAFF TRBV5-4 . . TRBJ1-1
TGTGCCAGCAGTCGGACAGGGGGGAACTATGGCTACACCTTC CASSRTGGNYGYTF TRBV6-2/TRBV6-3 TRBD1 . TRBJ1-2
TGTGCCTGGGGAGGAGGGGGCGGTACCGGGGAGCTGTTTTTT CAWGGGGGTGELFF TRBV30 . . TRBJ2-2
TGTGCCAGCAGCGGGACAGGGTACACTGAAGCTTTCTTT CASSGTGYTEAFF TRBV5-4 TRBD1 . TRBJ1-1
TGTGCCAGCAGTTTCAACCTCGGGGGGGGAAACGAGCAGTACTTC CASSFNLGGGNEQYF TRBV27 TRBD2 . TRBJ2-7
TGTGCCAGCAGCCGGGTACAGGGTCCGTCAACTAATGAAAAACTGTTTTTT CASSRVQGPSTNEKLFF TRBV4-2 . . TRBJ1-4
TGTGCCAGCACTCGGGAACCCTCTAATTCACCCCTCCACTTT CASTREPSNSPLHF TRBV6-5 . . TRBJ1-6
TGTGCCAGCTTAGGGACTCTAACGCAGTATTTT CASLGTLTQYF TRBV2 . . TRBJ2-3
TGCGCCAGCAGCAACGCGGGGTTGGGCTCCTATAATTCACCCCTCCACTTT CASSNAGLGSYNSPLHF TRBV4-3 . . TRBJ1-6
TGCAGCGCCCGTCCTGCGGGGCGTTACAATGAGCAGTTCTTC CSARPAGRYNEQFF TRBV29-1 . many TRBJ2-1
TGTGCCAGCTCAACAAACGGGGGATACGAGCAGTACTTC CASSTNGGYEQYF TRBV18 . . TRBJ2-7
TGTGCCAGCAGTTGGGGACAGGGCAATCAGCCCCAGCATTTT CASSWGQGNQPQHF TRBV6-6 TRBD1 . TRBJ1-5
TGCAGCGTTGAGACCCTGGCAGGCAACTATGGCTACACCTTC CSVETLAGNYGYTF TRBV29-1 . once TRBJ1-2
TGTGCCAGCAGTGAAGGGACAGCAGGCAATCAGCCCCAGCATTTT CASSEGTAGNQPQHF TRBV25-1 TRBD1 . TRBJ1-5
TGTGCCAGCAGCCGACAGGGGATCGGTCAGCCCCAGCATTTT CASSRQGIGQPQHF TRBV7-9 TRBD1 . TRBJ1-5
TGTGCCAGCAGCCAGGACAGCTCGACTGAAGCTTTCTTT CASSQDSSTEAFF TRBV5-4 . . TRBJ1-1
TGTGCCAGCGGACAGGGTGGCGGGGAGCTGTTTTTT CASGQGGGELFF TRBV2 TRBD1 . TRBJ2-2
TGCGCCAGCAGCCAAGATCCACCATTCAGGGGGAGGACTGAAGCTTTCTTC CASSQDPPFRGRTEAFF TRBV4-3 TRBD1 . TRBJ1-1
TGTGCCAGCAGCCAAGTTCGGGGGGCTGGTCAGCCCCAGCATTTT CASSQVRGAGQPQHF TRBV3-1/TRBV3-2 . . TRBJ1-5
TGTGCCAGCAGTGAGCGGGGGGGCACAGATACGCAGTATTTT CASSERGGTDTQYF TRBV6-4 TRBD2 few TRBJ2-3
TGTGCCACCAGTCCTGACAGTAACTATGGCTACACCTTC CATSPDSNYGYTF TRBV15 . . TRBJ1-2
TGTGCCAGCAGGGGAATACCGGGACAGTATTACACCTTC CASRGIPGQYYTF TRBV6-5 TRBD1 . TRBJ1-2
TGTGCCATCCACGGGGGGGCCCAGGGCTATGGCTACACCTTC CAIHGGAQGYGYTF TRBV28 . . TRBJ1-2
TGTGCCTGGAGTGGACAGGAGGAGTATGGCTACACCTTC CAWSGQEEYGYTF TRBV30 . . TRBJ1-2
TGCGCCAGCAGCCTAGGACAGGCCCCCTTGTCTGAAGCTTTCTTT CASSLGQAPLSEAFF TRBV5-1 TRBD1 . TRBJ1-1
TGTGCCAGCTCCCGGGGGGGGGATAATTCACCCCTCCACTTT CASSRGGDNSPLHF TRBV18 . once TRBJ1-6
TGTGCCAGCAGTGAAACTCGACAGGGGCGAGAGCAGTACTTC CASSETRQGREQYF TRBV6-1 TRBD1 . TRBJ2-7
TGCAGCGTTGACAGGGGGTATAGGTATGGCTACACCTTC CSVDRGYRYGYTF TRBV29-1 TRBD1 . TRBJ1-2
TGTGCCAGCAGCCAAAGGACTAGCCTAGTTAGGGATACGCAGTATTTT CASSQRTSLVRDTQYF TRBV14 TRBD2 . TRBJ2-3
TGTGCCAGCAGCTTAGTTGGACAGGGGAATGAAAAACTGTTTTTT CASSLVGQGNEKLFF TRBV7-2 TRBD1 . TRBJ1-4
TGTGCCTGGAGTGCCCTTCGTTCCAGCGGGGGGGCGAATGAGCAGTTCTTC CAWSALRSSGGANEQFF TRBV30 TRBD2 . TRBJ2-1
TGTGCCTGGAGGAGCGACCACCTCTATGGCTACACCTTC CAWRSDHLYGYTF TRBV30 . once TRBJ1-2
TGTGCCAGTCAGAGGGATTATGGCTACACCTTC CASQRDYGYTF TRBV6-5 . . TRBJ1-2
TGTGCCAGCAGTTCACCGGACAGGGCGGTAGCTTTCTTT CASSSPDRAVAFF TRBV28 TRBD1 . TRBJ1-1
TGTGCCAGCAGTATTGGACAGGGGGCCAGGGAAGGCTACACCTTC CASSIGQGAREGYTF TRBV28 TRBD1 . TRBJ1-2
TGTGCCAGCAGCTTGGAACTAGCGGGGAACAATGAGCAGTTCTTC CASSLELAGNNEQFF TRBV5-5 TRBD2 . TRBJ2-1
TGTGCCAGCAGCGTAGGGCAGGGGGCACAGCCCCAGCATTTT CASSVGQGAQPQHF TRBV9 TRBD1 . TRBJ1-5
TGTGCCAGCAGCCAAGAGAGTGTTGACAGACTCCAGCATTTT CASSQESVDRLQHF TRBV4-2 . . TRBJ1-5
TGTGCCAGCAGACTGGGGGGTGGCAATCAGCCCCAGCATTTT CASRLGGGNQPQHF TRBV28 . . TRBJ1-5
TGCGCCAGCAGCTTGGACGGGGGAACTGAAGCTTTCTTT CASSLDGGTEAFF TRBV5-1 . once TRBJ1-1
TGTGCCAGCAGCCCGAGGACTAGCGAGGTCGGGGAGCTGTTTTTT CASSPRTSEVGELFF TRBV7-3 TRBD2 . TRBJ2-2
TGTGCCAGCAGCTTAAGACAGGGGAGGTCCGATGAGCAGTTCTTC CASSLRQGRSDEQFF TRBV7-3 TRBD1 . TRBJ2-1
TGCAGTGCTAGTCTTTTCCGGGACTTCGTGTGGACCCAGTACTTC CSASLFRDFVWTQYF TRBV20-1 . once TRBJ2-5
TGTGCCAGCAGCCTAAGTTACGGTCCTTCTCCCTACGAGCAGTACTTC CASSLSYGPSPYEQYF TRBV6-6 . once TRBJ2-7
TGTGCCAGCAGTGAGGCAGGGGGACGTGAAAAACTGTTTTTT CASSEAGGREKLFF TRBV6-1 TRBD1 . TRBJ1-4
TGTGCCAGCTCACCTAGCGGGGGCCCAACAGATACGCAGTATTTT CASSPSGGPTDTQYF TRBV18 TRBD2 . TRBJ2-3
TGTGCCAGCAGCTTATACAGTGAAAAACTGTTTTTT CASSLYSEKLFF TRBV7-9 . . TRBJ1-4
TGTGCCAGCAGCTTGGGACAGTACACAGATACGCAGTATTTT CASSLGQYTDTQYF TRBV7-3 TRBD1 many TRBJ2-3
TGTGCCTGGAGTACCGGGACACTTTACAATGAGCAGTTCTTC CAWSTGTLYNEQFF TRBV30 . . TRBJ2-1
TGTGCCAGCAGCTTAGCGCGGGCTAGCGGGGGGGCGGGGACCCAGTACTTC CASSLARASGGAGTQYF TRBV7-8 TRBD2 . TRBJ2-5
TGTGCCAGCTCACCCGCAGATACGCAGTATTTT CASSPADTQYF TRBV18 . . TRBJ2-3
TGTGCCAGCAGTTTCACAGGGAACACTGAAGCTTTCTTT CASSFTGNTEAFF TRBV12-3/TRBV12-4 . . TRBJ1-1